This passage covers 5 T cell receptor beta chains from one sample sequenced in a study of T cells in Graves' hyperthyroidism and ophthalmopathy. Amplification targeted TCR beta CDR3 regions from RNA transcripts. HTBI primers drove first-round RT-PCR of the TCR CDR3. TCRdb reanalysed the multiplex PCR reads using MiXCR and keeps one entry per CDR3 protein. The sample has 500,000 to 600,000 distinct CDR3 sequences, around 45% seen once; the top ten hold 7.5% to 8.5%. The sample comprised peripheral blood or thyroid tissue (not recorded which). All receptors come from a young woman with Graves' hyperthyroidism.

This clonotype was recorded at least ten times. This chain uses TRBV6-1 with TRBJ2-7, with TRBD1 matching over 7 bases. The CDR3 totals 14 residues. Germline V gene sequence: CDR1 MNHNS, CDR2 SASEGT. The junction had 11 bases not matched to a gene; V was cut back by 9 bases and J by 3 bases. Here the CDR3 reads CASIQGNGGYEQYF. In nucleotides, the CDR3 is TGTGCCAGTATACAGGGGAATGGGGGCTACGAGCAGTACTTC.

This chain uses TRBV4-3 with TRBJ2-7; D might be TRBD1 or TRBD2, each matching 6 bases. The V end was cut by 0 bases, the J end by 7 bases, with 10 bases between. The germline V gene has CDR1 LGHNA and CDR2 YSLEER. This CDR3 spans 13 amino acids. CDR3 amino acids: CASSQEVGGEQYF. The CDR3 bases are TGCGCCAGCAGCCAAGAAGTAGGGGGGGAGCAGTACTTC.

This clonotype was counted at least ten times. The rearrangement uses TRBV7-8 and TRBJ1-5, with 9 bases lining up with TRBD1. The V segment lost 5 bases and the J segment 3 bases; nucleotides outside the gene matches: 5. The CDR3 extends over 15 amino acids. Germline V gives CDR1 SGHVS, CDR2 FQNEAQ. The CDR3 DNA reads TGTGCCAGCAGCCGCGGGACAGGGTACAATCAGCCCCAGCATTTT. Translated: CASSRGTGYNQPQHF.

This clonotype was counted many times. The rearrangement joins TRBV2 to TRBJ2-2, with 9 nucleotides matching TRBD2. Germline lookup yields CDR1 SNHLY and CDR2 FYNNEI. CDR3 length equals 17 residues. J lost 7 bases, V lost 1 base, and 10 bases had no gene match. CDR3 DNA sequence: TGTGCCAGCAGTGAAGGATTTCGAGCGGGAGGTGGCGGGGAGCTGTTTTTT. Residues: CASSEGFRAGGGGELFF.

Concerning this clonotype itself: A read error may produce the germline difference seen at one junction end. V gene TRBV7-2 combines with J gene TRBJ2-5; tentative D call: TRBD2 (8 bases). The CDR3 has 20 residues. CDR1 is SGHTA and CDR2 is FQGNSA in the germline V gene. The CDR3 sequence: CASSQDRVSGGLPHQETQHF. The CDR3, as DNA: TGTGCCAGCAGCCAAGACAGGGTCAGCGGGGGTCTACCCCACCAAGAGACCCAGCACTTC.